This record concerns one TCR beta chain sequence. This record comes from a study of cytomegalovirus exposure and HLA in healthy donors. Participants comprised healthy donors of bone marrow. Unrecorded immune exposures were likely, despite nominal health at sampling. PCR involved 60 Vbeta and 13 Jbeta primers. The assay was immunoSEQ multiplex PCR, and TCRdb's table has in-frame clones only and misses some. This table holds under 150,000 clones, about three quarters found once. CDR1 and CDR2 from the germline V gene are SGHDT and YYEEEE. The CDR3 has 14 amino acids. V gave up 0 bases and J gave up 5 bases, with 11 bases separating them.

The sample consisted of PBMCs. The chain recombines TRBV5-6 with TRBJ1-1; no clear D gene. This sequence originates from a woman in her thirties or forties in good health and CMV-seronegative. The CDR3 region has the DNA TGTGCCAGCAGCTTGGTCGGGTCGGGTACTGAAGCTTTCTTT. It specifies CASSLVGSGTEAFF.